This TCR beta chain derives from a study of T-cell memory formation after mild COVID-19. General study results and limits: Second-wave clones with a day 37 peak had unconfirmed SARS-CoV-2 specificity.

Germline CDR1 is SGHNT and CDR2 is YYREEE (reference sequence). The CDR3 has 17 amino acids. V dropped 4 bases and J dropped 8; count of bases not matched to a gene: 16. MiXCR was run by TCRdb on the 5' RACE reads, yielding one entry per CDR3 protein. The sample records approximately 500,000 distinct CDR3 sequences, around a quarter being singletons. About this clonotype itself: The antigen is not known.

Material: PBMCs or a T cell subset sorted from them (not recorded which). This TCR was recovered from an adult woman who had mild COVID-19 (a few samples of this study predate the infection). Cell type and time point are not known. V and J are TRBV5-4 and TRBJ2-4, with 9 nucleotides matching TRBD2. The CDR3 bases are TGTGCCAGCAGCGACAAGTGGCGGGAGGCGGGGGGGGACATTCAGTACTTC. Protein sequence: CASSDKWREAGGDIQYF.